This T cell receptor beta chain was sequenced during a study of T cell changes during pregnancy in multiple sclerosis. Some clones are missing from TCRdb's copy, which holds only in-frame ones; the method was immunoSEQ multiplex PCR. The sample lists tens of thousands of clones, 92% occurring once. With 0 bases removed from V and 1 base from J, the gap between germline ends came to 7 bases. CDR1 is SGHRS and CDR2 is YFSETQ in the germline V gene. The CDR3 is 14 residues long. The source was peripheral blood, collected before pregnancy. The source of this sequence is a female donor with multiple sclerosis, enrolled in a pregnancy study. The chain couples TRBV5-1 to TRBJ1-1, with D tentatively TRBD1 (5 bases). CDR3 region: CASSLEGPNTEAFF. CDR3 nucleotides: TGCGCCAGCAGCTTGGAGGGGCCGAACACTGAAGCTTTCTTT.